This TCR beta chain was identified in a study of T cells after posttransplantation cyclophosphamide. Only in-frame clones appear in the TCRdb table, and some are missing; sequencing was by immunoSEQ multiplex PCR. The data show around 26,000 clones, none appearing only once, with approximately 4.4% held by the ten largest. This clone came up many times. Material: PBMCs. This clonotype was obtained from a woman aged 45 to 65 in good health, CMV-negative, and a related stem cell transplant donor.

CDR3 protein: CASSLGFRGVDTQYF. The CDR3 region has the DNA TGTGCCAGCAGCTTAGGGTTCAGGGGGGTAGATACGCAGTATTTT. The rearrangement joins TRBV7-2 to TRBJ2-3; D is perhaps TRBD1 (7 bases). The CDR3 loop spans 15 amino acids. Looked up from germline, CDR1 is SGHTA and CDR2 is FQGNSA. Deletions cut 1 base from V and 5 bases from J, with 13 bases between.